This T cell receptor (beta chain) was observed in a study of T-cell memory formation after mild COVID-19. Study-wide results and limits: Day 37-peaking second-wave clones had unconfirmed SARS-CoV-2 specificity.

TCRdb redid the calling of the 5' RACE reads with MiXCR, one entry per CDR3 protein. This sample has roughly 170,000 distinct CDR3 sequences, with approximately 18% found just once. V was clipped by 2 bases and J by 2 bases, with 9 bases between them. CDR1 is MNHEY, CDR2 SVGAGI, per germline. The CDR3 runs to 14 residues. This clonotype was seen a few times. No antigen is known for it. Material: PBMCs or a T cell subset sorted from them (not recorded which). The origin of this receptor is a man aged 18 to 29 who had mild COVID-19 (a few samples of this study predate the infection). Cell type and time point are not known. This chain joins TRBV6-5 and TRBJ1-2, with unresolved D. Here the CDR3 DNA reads TGTGCCAGCAGTTACAGACGGGCGAACTATGGCTACACCTTC. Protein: CASSYRRANYGYTF.